This TCR beta chain originates from a study of blood T cell repertoires in COVID-19. About the study: The samples span acute and convalescent COVID-19 from the United States, Italy and Spain.

This table comes from immunoSEQ multiplex PCR, and its TCRdb copy is limited to in-frame clones, with some not included. The data contain 150,000 to 200,000 clones, about 92% of them seen just once; the ten biggest clones take up roughly 4.8%. The CDR3 has 16 amino acids. V lost 5 bases to trimming and J lost 2 bases; unmatched junction nucleotides: 6. The germline CDR1 and CDR2 sequences are SGHTA and FQGNSA. This clonotype was sampled from a man aged 30 to 45 with COVID-19, enrolled during active disease. Sequences were obtained from peripheral blood. The J gene is TRBJ2-2, the V gene TRBV7-2, with 9 positions matching TRBD1. DNA of the CDR3: TGTGCCAGCAGCCCCAGGACAGGGGAAAACACCGGGGAGCTGTTTTTT. Translation: CASSPRTGENTGELFF.